A selection of T cell receptor beta chains follows, all from one sample in a study of T cell clonotyping in hematopoietic cell transplantation. Produced via immunoSEQ multiplex PCR; TCRdb's table is partial and in-frame only. Of about 36,000 clones listed, approximately 95% were seen once; the top ten hold 1.5% to 2%. The sample in question was peripheral blood mononuclear cells, obtained before stem cell transplant. The origin of the receptors is a man between 35 and 55 years old with chronic myeloid leukemia. Some clones in this sample may be carry-over from other donors' samples. Both conserved end residues are part of each CDR3. Fields, in order: CDR3 DNA, CDR3 protein, V gene, J gene, D gene, clone size. D genes are given only for firm matches. Clone sizes are given selectively: once, few, many, or a class where the clone is expanded.

TGTGCCAGCAGATTCTCGACAGGGGCTGATGAAAAACTGTTTTTT	CASRFSTGADEKLFF	TRBV6-1	TRBJ1-4	TRBD1	.
TGTGCCAGCAGCCACACAGATACGCAGTATTTT	CASSHTDTQYF	TRBV14	TRBJ2-3	.	.
TGTGCCAGCAGCTTAAGATTGGGCAGGGGTCCCCGCACAGATACGCAGTATTTT	CASSLRLGRGPRTDTQYF	TRBV7-6	TRBJ2-3	.	once
TGTGCCAGCAGCCCGTACACTGAAGCTTTCTTT	CASSPYTEAFF	TRBV7-9	TRBJ1-1	.	.
TGTGCCAGCAGTTACGGAGGTACCGGGGAGCTGTTTTTT	CASSYGGTGELFF	TRBV6-6	TRBJ2-2	.	.
TGCGCCAGCAGCCTTCTTGGGACGGCCTACGAGCAGTACTTC	CASSLLGTAYEQYF	TRBV4-1	TRBJ2-7	.	.
TGCGCCAGCAGCCCCTCGGGAGCCGCCGCTCCCGGGGAGCTGTTTTTT	CASSPSGAAAPGELFF	TRBV4-1	TRBJ2-2	.	.
TGTGCCAGCAGCTTACGGGGTCCTAATGAAAAACTGTTTTTT	CASSLRGPNEKLFF	TRBV7-6	TRBJ1-4	.	once
TGCGCCAGCAGCTTGATGGGGGAGACCACAGATACGCAGTATTTT	CASSLMGETTDTQYF	TRBV5-1	TRBJ2-3	.	.
TGTGCCAGCAGTCCGGTATATAGCAATCAGCCCCAGCATTTT	CASSPVYSNQPQHF	TRBV6-5	TRBJ1-5	.	.
TGTGCCAGCAGTGATTACGGCTCTGGAAACACCATATATTTT	CASSDYGSGNTIYF	TRBV6-1	TRBJ1-3	.	.
TGTGCCAGCAGTTTCCTGAGCGGGGGGTTTGGGGCCGGGGAGCTGTTTTTT	CASSFLSGGFGAGELFF	TRBV27	TRBJ2-2	TRBD2	.
TGTGCCAGCGACACGGGGCGCGGGGAGCTGTTTTTT	CASDTGRGELFF	TRBV18	TRBJ2-2	.	.
TGTGCCAGCAGCCGGGAGGGGGTCGGCTACACCTTC	CASSREGVGYTF	TRBV7-9	TRBJ1-2	.	.
TGTGCCAGTAGTCCCCGGGGGACGGAAGAAGAAAAACTGTTTTTT	CASSPRGTEEEKLFF	TRBV19	TRBJ1-4	.	.